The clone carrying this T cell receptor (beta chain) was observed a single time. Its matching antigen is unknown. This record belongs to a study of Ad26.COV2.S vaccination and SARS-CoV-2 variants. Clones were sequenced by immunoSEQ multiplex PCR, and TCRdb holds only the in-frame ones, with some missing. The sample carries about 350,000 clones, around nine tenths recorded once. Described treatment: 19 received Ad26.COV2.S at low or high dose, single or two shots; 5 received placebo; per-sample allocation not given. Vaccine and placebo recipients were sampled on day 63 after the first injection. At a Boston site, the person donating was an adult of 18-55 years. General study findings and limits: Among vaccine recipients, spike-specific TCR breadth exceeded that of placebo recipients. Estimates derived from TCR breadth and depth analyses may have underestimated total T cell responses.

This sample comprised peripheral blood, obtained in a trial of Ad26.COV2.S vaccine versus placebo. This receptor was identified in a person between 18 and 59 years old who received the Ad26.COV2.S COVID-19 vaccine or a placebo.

The CDR3 nucleotides are TGTGCCAGCAGCGTAGGCGGCGGGGGCCTCCAAGAGACCCAGTACTTC. Encoded protein: CASSVGGGGLQETQYF. The chain couples TRBV9 to TRBJ2-5, with a possible D match to TRBD2 (7 bases). This CDR3 spans 16 amino acids. Germline-derived CDR1 and CDR2 are SGDLS and YYNGEE. V gave up 0 bases and J gave up 1 base, with 13 bases separating them.